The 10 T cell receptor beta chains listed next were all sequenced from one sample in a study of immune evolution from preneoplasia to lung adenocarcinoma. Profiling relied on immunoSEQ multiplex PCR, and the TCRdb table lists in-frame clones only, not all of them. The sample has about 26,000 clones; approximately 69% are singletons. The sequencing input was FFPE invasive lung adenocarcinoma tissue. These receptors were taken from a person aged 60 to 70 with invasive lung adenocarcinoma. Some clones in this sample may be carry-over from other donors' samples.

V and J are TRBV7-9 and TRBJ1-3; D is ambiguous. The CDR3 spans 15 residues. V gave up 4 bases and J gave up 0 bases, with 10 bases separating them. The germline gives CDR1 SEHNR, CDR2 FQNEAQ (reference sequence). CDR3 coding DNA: TGTGCCAGCAGCTCAGGACCGCGCTCTGGAAACACCATATATTTT. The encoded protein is CASSSGPRSGNTIYF.

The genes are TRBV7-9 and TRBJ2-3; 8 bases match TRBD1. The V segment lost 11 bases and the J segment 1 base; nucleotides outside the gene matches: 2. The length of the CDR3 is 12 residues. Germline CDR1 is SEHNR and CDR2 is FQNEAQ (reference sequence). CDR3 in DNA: TGTGCCTCAGGGGGCGGCACAGATACGCAGTATTTT. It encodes CASGGGTDTQYF.

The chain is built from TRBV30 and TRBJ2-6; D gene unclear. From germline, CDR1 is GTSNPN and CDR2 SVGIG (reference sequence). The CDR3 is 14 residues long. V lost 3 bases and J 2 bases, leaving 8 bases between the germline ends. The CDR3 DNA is TGTGCCTGGAGCTTCGACCCTGGGGCCAACGTCCTGACTTTC. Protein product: CAWSFDPGANVLTF.

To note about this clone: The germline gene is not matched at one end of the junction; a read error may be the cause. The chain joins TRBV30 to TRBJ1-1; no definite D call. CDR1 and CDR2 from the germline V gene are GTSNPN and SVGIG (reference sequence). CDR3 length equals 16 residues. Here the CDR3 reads CAWSVRQASGRTEASF. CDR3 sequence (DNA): TGTGCCTGGAGTGTAAGGCAGGCCTCCGGCCGCACTGAAGCTTCCTTT.

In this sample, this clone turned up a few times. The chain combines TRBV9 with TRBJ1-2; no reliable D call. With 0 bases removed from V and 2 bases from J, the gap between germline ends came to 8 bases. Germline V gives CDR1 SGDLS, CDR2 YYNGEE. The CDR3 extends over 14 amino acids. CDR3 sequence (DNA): TGTGCCAGCAGCGTAGCTAAGGAGAACTATGGCTACACCTTC. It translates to CASSVAKENYGYTF.

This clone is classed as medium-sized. The CDR3 spells CASSPDRENQPQHF. The CDR3 region has the DNA TGTGCCAGCAGTCCGGACAGGGAAAATCAGCCCCAGCATTTT. The chain has TRBV28 and TRBJ1-5, with 8 positions matching TRBD1. Germline CDR1 and CDR2: MDHEN and SYDVKM. This CDR3 has 14 amino acids. J was trimmed by 4 bases and V by 5 bases; bases with no gene match: 4.

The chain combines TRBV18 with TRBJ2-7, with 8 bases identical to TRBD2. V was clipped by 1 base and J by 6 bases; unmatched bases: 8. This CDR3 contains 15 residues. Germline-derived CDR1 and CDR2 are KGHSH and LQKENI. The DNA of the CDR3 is TGTGCCAGCTCACCACAGGGCGGGAGGTCCCTCGAGCAGTACTTC. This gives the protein CASSPQGGRSLEQYF.

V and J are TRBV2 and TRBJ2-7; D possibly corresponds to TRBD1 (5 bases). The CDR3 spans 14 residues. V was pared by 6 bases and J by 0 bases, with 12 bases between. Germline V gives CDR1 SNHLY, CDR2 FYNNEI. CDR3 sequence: CASRSSGLSYEQYF. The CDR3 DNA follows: TGTGCCAGCAGGTCCTCAGGGCTCTCCTACGAGCAGTACTTC.

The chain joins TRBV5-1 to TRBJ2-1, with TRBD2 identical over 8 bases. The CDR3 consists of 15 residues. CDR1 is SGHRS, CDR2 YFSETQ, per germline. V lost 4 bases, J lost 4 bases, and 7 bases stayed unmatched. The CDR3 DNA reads TGCGCCAGCAGCGGAACGGGAGGGGGTTACAATGAGCAGTTCTTC. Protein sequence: CASSGTGGGYNEQFF.

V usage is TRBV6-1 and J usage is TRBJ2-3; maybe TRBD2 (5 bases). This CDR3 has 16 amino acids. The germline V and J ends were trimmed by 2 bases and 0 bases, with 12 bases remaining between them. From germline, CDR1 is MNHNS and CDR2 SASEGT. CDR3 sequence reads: CASSEPLAPSTDTQYF. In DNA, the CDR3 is TGTGCCAGCAGTGAACCGTTAGCGCCTAGCACAGATACGCAGTATTTT.